Below, one T cell receptor (beta chain) is given with its context. This clonotype showed up many times. Its antigen is unknown. No base qualities exist here, and no much larger clone lies one base off it. Ophthalmopathy patients were characterized by moderately to severely active disease, a Clinical Activity Score of at least 3, a NOSPECS grade of at least 4, and a disease duration under 3 months. Patients were excluded if they had other autoimmune diseases, uncontrolled infections, pregnancy or lactation. Diagnosis was based on clinical symptoms, serum thyroxine, TRAb, thyroid ultrasound and orbital computed tomography. Using Ficoll-Paque density gradient centrifugation, PBMCs were isolated from about 9.2 ml of fresh peripheral blood. Total RNA was extracted with Trizol reagent and quality-checked on an Agilent 2100 Bioanalyzer. These data are taken from a study of Graves' ophthalmopathy and Graves' hyperthyroidism (dated by TCRdb to 2017 to 2018). Regarding the complete study: Peripheral blood was collected at initial diagnosis, prior to any treatment. The study used signatures of the TCR beta repertoire to tell Graves' ophthalmopathy apart from Graves' hyperthyroidism and to predict which patients would progress to ophthalmopathy. The independent validation cohort included around 19 hyperthyroidism patients plus 17 patients who later progressed from hyperthyroidism to ophthalmopathy. In more than five hyperthyroidism patients, the T-cell repertoires found in thyroid tissue were compared with those found in blood. To explore V-J signatures that separate ophthalmopathy from hyperthyroidism, a discovery set of fewer than 110 patients was enrolled, consisting of 43 with ophthalmopathy and roughly 57 with stable hyperthyroidism. Once sampling was done, hyperthyroidism patients were given methimazole at a starting dose of 30 mg daily, while ophthalmopathy patients were given high-dose intravenous methylprednisolone. In total, approximately 140 blood samples were TCR-sequenced: fewer than 50 ophthalmopathy, 75 hyperthyroidism and some 17 hyperthyroidism-to-ophthalmopathy patients.

Spanning cysteine to phenylalanine, the CDR3 consists of 13 amino acids. Only CDR3 DNA is held: 39 bases, read in frame from base 1. Via the germline V gene, CDR1 is MNHEY and CDR2 SVGAGI. The junction shows trimming of 6 bases on V and 0 bases on J, plus 7 bases between the germline ends. General conclusions and limits of the study: In validation, the model predicted ophthalmopathy progression with about 71% sensitivity and less than 80% specificity; 12 predicted patients were CT-confirmed with GO in a median of about 6.2 months. No statistical method was used to set the sample size in advance, and the investigators knew which group each participant was assigned to. Most expanded thyroid clonotypes with a frequency above 0.001 also appeared in blood, which suggests that blood repertoires may reflect the immune response in the thyroid. Ophthalmopathy was separated from stable hyperthyroidism by the 13-signature model with about 88% sensitivity and roughly 82% specificity in cross-validation and with 80%/75% in the test set.

For repertoire sequencing, the TCR beta CDR3 regions were amplified from RNA transcripts. The first round of RT-PCR was done with HTBI primers and the Qiagen OneStep RT-PCR kit, and was followed by a second round of multiplex PCR, then size selection and purification. Sequencing of the libraries was carried out on an Illumina HiSeq2000 in paired-end mode with 100 bp reads. The original pipeline was this. Reads were processed with SOAPnuke, discarding reads with adapters, uncalled bases, mean Phred below 15, or no exact constant-primer or identifier match. COPE v1.2.5 was used to merge high-quality paired reads. Unique nucleotide sequences were defined as clonotypes and aligned to IMGT TRB V, D and J references using MiTCR v1.1. Only V-J combinations with frequency above 0.0001 were analysed, covering 99% to 99.2% of repertoires. A TCR clonal expansion and chaos score per V-J combination was defined as the ratio of F50 clonal expansion to chaos observed in the TCRdist matrix. Welch's t-statistics and random forest were used to narrow the features down to around twelve V-J combinations, which were then fed into a naive Bayes classifier. The similarity between thyroid and blood repertoires was quantified using the Morisita-Horn index. TCRdb applied fastp at Q25 and MiXCR to the public reads, then kept only in-frame beta chains. Each entry merges the rows of one CDR3 protein and shows their most common DNA and genes. For this entry, the V and J calls and clone size follow TCRdb and not the study's own pipeline. The sample data list 300,000 to 400,000 distinct CDR3 sequences, and 15% to 20% of these were observed just once. The leading ten clones occupy more than 9% of the sample.

The specimen sequenced was peripheral blood. The TCR comes from an adult man with Graves' ophthalmopathy. The V and J genes are TRBV6-5 and TRBJ2-3; possibly the D gene is TRBD2, per 5 matching bases. The CDR3 has the sequence CASRGSSTDTQYF. Here is the DNA: TGTGCCAGCAGGGGGAGTAGCACAGATACGCAGTATTTT.